A selection of T cell receptor beta chains follows, all from one sample in a study of CD8+CD57+ T cells in acquired aplastic anemia. TCRdb processed the reads anew with MiXCR; each CDR3 protein has one entry. This sample has 170,000 or so distinct CDR3 sequences, with 40% to 50% found just once. The sequencing sample was made of sorted CD4+, CD8+, or CD8+CD57+ T cells (not recorded which) from PBMCs. The receptors come from a human donor with aplastic anemia. Both conserved end residues are part of each CDR3. D genes are given only for firm matches. Not all rows give a size; the values are once, few, many and, for expanded clones, a class.

CDR3 length,J gene,V gene,clone size,D gene,CDR3 protein,CDR3 DNA
16,TRBJ2-1,TRBV5-1,.,TRBD1,CASSWGRTGERGEQFF,TGCGCCAGCAGCTGGGGAAGGACAGGGGAAAGAGGTGAGCAGTTCTTC
15,TRBJ2-7,TRBV9,many,TRBD2,CASSGPSSGGYEQYF,TGTGCCAGCAGCGGACCATCTAGCGGGGGTTACGAGCAGTACTTC
18,TRBJ2-1,TRBV11-2,.,.,CASSLDWLIVTLTNEQFF,TGTGCCAGCAGCTTAGATTGGCTTATAGTAACCTTAACCAATGAGCAGTTCTTC
13,TRBJ2-7,TRBV2,.,.,CARVWTDSYEQYF,TGTGCTAGAGTTTGGACAGACTCCTACGAGCAGTACTTC
15,TRBJ1-2,TRBV9,once,TRBD1,CASSPLAGQGIGYTF,TGTGCCAGCAGCCCACTAGCGGGACAGGGTATTGGCTACACCTTC
12,TRBJ2-5,TRBV12-5,many,.,CASGLDPETQYF,TGTGCTAGTGGTTTGGACCCCGAGACCCAGTACTTC
11,TRBJ2-7,TRBV29-1,.,.,CSGPDSYEQYF,TGCAGCGGGCCAGACTCCTACGAGCAGTACTTC
14,TRBJ2-7,TRBV20-1,.,.,CSASPFTDSYEQYF,TGCAGTGCGAGTCCTTTTACAGACTCCTACGAGCAGTACTTC
14,TRBJ2-7,TRBV7-9,.,.,CASSLPSGTHEQYF,TGTGCCAGCAGCTTACCCTCCGGGACACACGAGCAGTACTTC
13,TRBJ2-7,TRBV2,.,TRBD1,CASALGQGYEQYF,TGTGCTAGCGCCCTGGGACAGGGGTACGAGCAGTACTTC
14,TRBJ2-2,TRBV20-1,.,.,CSARTEANTGELFF,TGCAGTGCGAGGACAGAGGCGAACACCGGGGAGCTGTTTTTT
13,TRBJ2-1,TRBV7-2,many,.,CASSLRQYNEQFF,TGTGCCAGCAGCCTTCGACAGTACAATGAGCAGTTCTTC
14,TRBJ1-2,TRBV2,.,.,CASSDGRASYGYTF,TGTGCCAGCAGTGATGGGAGAGCTAGCTATGGCTACACCTTC
14,TRBJ1-5,TRBV19,once,.,CASSIRTEDQPQHF,TGTGCCAGTAGTATCAGGACAGAGGATCAGCCCCAGCATTTT
11,TRBJ2-5,TRBV20-1,.,.,CSAPPGETQYF,TGCAGTGCTCCGCCCGGGGAGACCCAGTACTTC
13,TRBJ1-5,TRBV29-1,.,TRBD1,CSAQGAANQPQHF,TGCAGCGCACAGGGGGCTGCGAATCAGCCCCAGCATTTT
13,TRBJ2-3,TRBV7-3,.,.,CASSFRAADTQYF,TGTGCCAGCAGCTTCCGGGCGGCAGATACGCAGTATTTT
15,TRBJ1-4,TRBV5-1,many,.,CASSLGFGTPEKLFF,TGCGCCAGCAGCTTGGGTTTCGGGACCCCTGAAAAACTGTTTTTT
15,TRBJ1-5,TRBV18,.,.,CASSTLRTENQPQHF,TGTGCCAGCTCAACCCTAAGGACGGAGAATCAGCCCCAGCATTTT
13,TRBJ2-5,TRBV2,.,.,CASGPSMGETQYF,TGTGCCAGCGGGCCGAGTATGGGAGAGACCCAGTACTTC